Listed below are T cell receptor beta chains from one sample, sequenced in a study of blood T cell repertoires in COVID-19. Some clones are missing from TCRdb's copy, which holds only in-frame ones; the method was immunoSEQ multiplex PCR. The data show roughly 180,000 clones, with about 76% seen just once and more than 6.5% held by the top ten. The sample consisted of peripheral blood. The source is a woman between 50 and 59 years old with active or convalescent COVID-19. CDR3s include the opening cysteine and the closing phenylalanine or tryptophan. D genes are given only for firm matches. Not all rows give a size; the values are once, few, many and, for expanded clones, a class.

v_call	j_call	d_call	clone_size	cdr3_aa	cdr3_nt
TRBV5-1	TRBJ1-4	TRBD1	NA	CASSPGTEEEKLFF	TGCGCCAGCAGCCCCGGGACAGAGGAGGAAAAACTGTTTTTT
TRBV5-1	TRBJ1-6	TRBD1	NA	CASSLEGQGDNSPLHF	TGCGCCAGCAGCCTGGAGGGACAGGGGGATAATTCACCCCTCCACTTT
TRBV6-2/TRBV6-3	TRBJ2-5	TRBD1	NA	CASSYPARTGFGQETQYF	TGTGCCAGCAGTTACCCGGCGCGGACAGGGTTTGGGCAAGAGACCCAGTACTTC
TRBV6-5	TRBJ1-1	TRBD1	NA	CASRQGGGSNTEAFF	TGTGCCAGCAGACAGGGGGGGGGCTCGAACACTGAAGCTTTCTTT
TRBV6-2/TRBV6-3	TRBJ2-2	TRBD2	once	CASSLQTSARRAGELFF	TGTGCCAGCAGCCTCCAGACTAGCGCCCGCAGGGCCGGGGAGCTGTTTTTT
TRBV7-6	TRBJ1-1	TRBD1	NA	CASSLRQGAFLNTEAFF	TGTGCCAGCAGCCTAAGACAGGGGGCCTTCTTGAACACTGAAGCTTTCTTT
TRBV7-8	TRBJ1-3	NA	NA	CASSLALSGNTIYF	TGTGCCAGCAGCTTAGCTCTCTCTGGAAACACCATATATTTT
TRBV27	TRBJ2-4	TRBD1	NA	CASSSSTLDRGVNIQYF	TGTGCCAGCAGTTCCTCGACCCTCGACAGGGGAGTGAACATTCAGTACTTC
TRBV7-2	TRBJ1-2	NA	NA	CASSAMEGYTF	TGTGCCAGCAGCGCTATGGAGGGCTACACCTTC
TRBV6-6	TRBJ2-6	NA	NA	CASRPDRTGANVLTF	TGTGCCAGCAGACCTGACAGGACTGGGGCCAACGTCCTGACTTTC
TRBV20-1	TRBJ1-1	NA	few	CSASTGVNTEAFF	TGCAGTGCTAGTACAGGCGTGAACACTGAAGCTTTCTTT
TRBV7-3	TRBJ1-3	NA	NA	CASSRGIGNTIYF	TGTGCCAGCAGCCGCGGGATCGGAAACACCATATATTTT
TRBV10-2	TRBJ2-3	NA	NA	CASRLRAGPVLADTQYF	TGCGCCAGCAGGCTACGTGCGGGGCCCGTGTTGGCAGATACGCAGTATTTT
TRBV29-1	TRBJ1-2	TRBD1	NA	CSAGQGRVMGYTF	TGCAGCGCGGGACAGGGAAGAGTTATGGGCTACACCTTC
TRBV12-3/TRBV12-4	TRBJ2-2	NA	NA	CASLARGELFF	TGTGCCAGCCTAGCGAGGGGGGAGCTGTTTTTT
TRBV23-1	TRBJ1-4	NA	NA	CASSQKCGTFPTNEKLFF	TGCGCCAGCAGTCAAAAGTGCGGTACGTTCCCGACTAATGAAAAACTGTTTTTT
TRBV27	TRBJ2-7	TRBD2	NA	CASSKLAGPSYEQYF	TGTGCCAGCAGTAAACTAGCGGGACCATCCTACGAGCAGTACTTC
TRBV19	TRBJ2-2	NA	few	CASSILGSSNTGELFF	TGTGCCAGTAGTATTCTGGGGAGTTCAAACACCGGGGAGCTGTTTTTT
TRBV30	TRBJ1-5	NA	few	CAWSVRDDQPQHF	TGTGCCTGGAGTGTACGGGATGATCAGCCCCAGCATTTT
TRBV6-1	TRBJ2-5	TRBD1	NA	CASSEGTGWAKETQYF	TGTGCCAGCAGTGAGGGGACAGGGTGGGCTAAAGAGACCCAGTACTTC
TRBV11-2	TRBJ1-6	TRBD1	few	CASSFPGQVPPLHF	TGTGCCAGCAGCTTTCCGGGACAGGTTCCCCCCCTCCACTTT